This T cell receptor beta chain appears in the sequencing data of a study of cytomegalovirus exposure and HLA in healthy donors. Overall study context: A subsequent analysis reported that the 120 or so validation repertoires were produced on the same platform that had also been used for the approximately 700 first-cohort repertoires. General study results and limits: The authors confirmed in vitro that a few CMV-associated chains were specific for CMV antigens. TCR sequences were mostly rare, though some public TCRs occurred in many donors.

Details on this clone: The antigen remains undetermined.

Produced via immunoSEQ multiplex PCR; TCRdb's table is partial and in-frame only. In the table there are some 200,000 clones, approximately 80% of which are singletons. The donors were members of the 120-subject validation cohort (separate from the approximately 650-subject first cohort). Looked up from germline, CDR1 is SGHRS and CDR2 is YFSETQ. The CDR3 runs to 15 residues. Trimming shortened V by 0 bases and J by 5 bases, and 15 bases separated the two germline ends. This chain connects TRBV5-1 to TRBJ2-7; the D gene is possibly TRBD1 (6 bases). This clonotype was sampled from a woman in her 30s in good health and CMV-seropositive. The sequenced material came from PBMCs. The CDR3 spells CASSLAQGRIDEQYF. In nucleotides, the CDR3 is TGCGCCAGCAGCTTGGCACAGGGCCGGATCGACGAGCAGTACTTC.